This T cell receptor beta chain comes out of a study of blood T cells in healthy people across ages. General observations from the study: Per-million-T-cell TCR beta diversity fell roughly linearly with age.

Trimming removed 3 bases from V and 0 bases from J; junction bases left unmatched: 3. The CDR3 loop spans 16 amino acids. The V gene's germline CDR1 is LGHNA and CDR2 YNFKEQ. In its sample, this clonotype was seen once. Its antigen is currently unknown. Together with a sample-barcoded 5' primer, a J-beta primer mix was included in a second PCR lasting about 7 to 11 cycles. Each CDR3 protein is one row after TCRdb ran MiXCR on the 5' RACE reads. The data hold 500,000 to 550,000 distinct CDR3 sequences, with approximately 25% observed a single time. These records were also assigned to another study, of T cells of mothers and their children. That investigation notes: cDNA synthesis used all extracted RNA, 1.5 ug per 15 ul.

The sequence derives from a boy aged 5 to 17 in good health. Specimen: blood. V usage is TRBV4-2 and J usage is TRBJ2-7; 12 bases are a match to TRBD2. CDR3 nucleotide sequence: TGTGCCAGCAGCCACGAGACTAGCGGGAGCTCCTACGAGCAGTACTTC. It codes for CASSHETSGSSYEQYF.